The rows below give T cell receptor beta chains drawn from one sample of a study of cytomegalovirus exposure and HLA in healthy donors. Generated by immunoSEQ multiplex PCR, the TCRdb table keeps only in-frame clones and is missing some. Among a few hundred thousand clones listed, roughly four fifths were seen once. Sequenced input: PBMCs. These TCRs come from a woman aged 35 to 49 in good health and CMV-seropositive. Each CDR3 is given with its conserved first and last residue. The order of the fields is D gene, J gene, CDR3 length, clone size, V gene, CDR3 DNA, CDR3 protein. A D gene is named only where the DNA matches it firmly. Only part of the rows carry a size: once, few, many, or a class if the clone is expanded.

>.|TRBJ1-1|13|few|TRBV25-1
TGTGCCAGCAGAACGACAAAGAACACTGAAGCTTTCTTT
CASRTTKNTEAFF
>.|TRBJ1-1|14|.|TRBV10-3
TGTGCCATCAGTGACGGTCAGGACTCTATTGGGGCTTTCTTT
CAISDGQDSIGAFF
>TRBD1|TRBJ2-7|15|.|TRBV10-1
TGCGCCAGCAGTTCCGGGACAGGGGGTATCTACGAGCAGTACTTC
CASSSGTGGIYEQYF
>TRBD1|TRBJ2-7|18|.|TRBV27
TGTGCCAGCAGTTTATCGCTCCGGGACAGGGGCACCTCCTACGAGCAGTACTTC
CASSLSLRDRGTSYEQYF
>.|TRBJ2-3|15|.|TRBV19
TGTGCCAGTAGTTTTCGGGGTGGGGGCACAGATACGCAGTATTTT
CASSFRGGGTDTQYF
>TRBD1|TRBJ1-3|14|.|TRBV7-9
TGTGCCAGCAGCCTGACAGGGGTCGGAAACACCATATATTTT
CASSLTGVGNTIYF
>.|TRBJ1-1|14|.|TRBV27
TGTGCCAGCAGTTCCCCGGGAGGGGTCACTGAAGCTTTCTTT
CASSSPGGVTEAFF
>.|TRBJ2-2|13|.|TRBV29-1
TGCAGCGCCGCCAGACAGAGCACCGGGGAGCTGTTTTTT
CSAARQSTGELFF
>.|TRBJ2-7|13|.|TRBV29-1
TGCAGCGCCCGCCGGGGGGACAACTACGAGCAGTACTTC
CSARRGDNYEQYF
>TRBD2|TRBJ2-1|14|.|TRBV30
TGTGCCTGTTCGACTAGCGTGGCCTACAATGAGCAGTTCTTC
CACSTSVAYNEQFF
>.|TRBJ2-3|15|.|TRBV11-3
TGTGCCAGCAGCCCTTGGACGGGAAACACAGATACGCAGTATTTT
CASSPWTGNTDTQYF
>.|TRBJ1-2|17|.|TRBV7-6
TGTGCCAGCAGCTTAGGGTGGGGAAAGCCCTCAGCGGATGGCTACACCTTC
CASSLGWGKPSADGYTF
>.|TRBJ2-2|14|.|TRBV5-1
TGCGCCAGCAGCTTGGACGAGGCGGCCGGGGAGCTGTTTTTT
CASSLDEAAGELFF
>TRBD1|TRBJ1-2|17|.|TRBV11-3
TGTGCCAGCAGCCCGAGACAGGGGAAAGGGAGGAACTATGGCTACACCTTC
CASSPRQGKGRNYGYTF
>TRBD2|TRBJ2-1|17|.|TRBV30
TGTGCCTGGAGTGTAGACCGGGTAAGCGGGAGGGCCAATGAGCAGTTCTTC
CAWSVDRVSGRANEQFF
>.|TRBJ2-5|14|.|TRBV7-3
TGTGCCAGCAGCTTAACCGGGGGATTAGAGACCCAGTACTTC
CASSLTGGLETQYF
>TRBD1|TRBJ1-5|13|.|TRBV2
TGTGCCAGCAGCGGGCAGGGGGCGGGGCCCCAGCATTTT
CASSGQGAGPQHF
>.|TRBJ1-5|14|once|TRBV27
TGTGCCAGCAGCCTTCAGGGATACAATCAGCCCCAGCATTTT
CASSLQGYNQPQHF
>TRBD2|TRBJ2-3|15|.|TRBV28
TGTGCCAGCAGGATAGGCGGGAGTGGGATAGATACGCAGTATTTT
CASRIGGSGIDTQYF
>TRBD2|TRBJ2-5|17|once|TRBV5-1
TGCGCCAGCAGCTTGTCGATCGGGAGGGCCCCCCAAGAGACCCAGTACTTC
CASSLSIGRAPQETQYF
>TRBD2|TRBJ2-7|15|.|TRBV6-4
TGTGCCAGCAGTAGAACTAGCGGGACTGCCTACGAGCAGTACTTC
CASSRTSGTAYEQYF
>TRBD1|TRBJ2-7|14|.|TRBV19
TGTGCCAGTAGTACGGGACAGGGAGCGAGCGAGCAGTACTTC
CASSTGQGASEQYF
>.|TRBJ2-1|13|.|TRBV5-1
TGCGCCAGTACATGGGAGACGTACAATGAGCAGTTCTTC
CASTWETYNEQFF
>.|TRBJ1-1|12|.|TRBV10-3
TGTGCCATCAGTGGCACCCCGGAGCAGGCTTTCTTT
CAISGTPEQAFF
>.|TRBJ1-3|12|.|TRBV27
TGTGCCAGCAGTTTACCCGGTAACACCATATATTTT
CASSLPGNTIYF
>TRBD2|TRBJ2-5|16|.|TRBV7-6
TGTGCCAGCAGCTTAGCCGAGGGACTAGCGCAAGAGACCCAGTACTTC
CASSLAEGLAQETQYF
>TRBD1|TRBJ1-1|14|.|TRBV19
TGTGCCAGTACTACGACAGGGGGCTTTACTGAAGCTTTCTTT
CASTTTGGFTEAFF
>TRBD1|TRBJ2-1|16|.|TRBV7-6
TGTGCCAGCAGCTTAGACGGCAGGGGGCTATCGGATGAGCAGTTCTTC
CASSLDGRGLSDEQFF
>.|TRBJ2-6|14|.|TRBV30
TGTGCCTGGACAGGGATCTCTGGGGCCAACGTCCTGACTTTC
CAWTGISGANVLTF
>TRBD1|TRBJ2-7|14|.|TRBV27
TGTGCCAGCAGGCGTTCATGGGACAGCATAGAGCAGTACTTC
CASRRSWDSIEQYF
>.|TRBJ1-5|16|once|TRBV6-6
TGTGCCAGCAGCTACTCGGGGGACATCGTCAGTCAGCCCCAGCATTTT
CASSYSGDIVSQPQHF
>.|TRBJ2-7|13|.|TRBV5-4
TGTGCCAGCAGCTCGGGACATTACTACGAGCAGTACTTC
CASSSGHYYEQYF
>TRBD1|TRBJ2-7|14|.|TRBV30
TGTGCCTGGAGTGCGGGACAGGTTAACTCCGAGCAGTACTTC
CAWSAGQVNSEQYF
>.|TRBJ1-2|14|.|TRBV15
TGTGCCACCAGCAGCCAGGACAGCTTCTATGGCTACACCTTC
CATSSQDSFYGYTF
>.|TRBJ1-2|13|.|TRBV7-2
TGTGCCAGCAGTCCTCACGGGGTCCCTGGCTACACCTTC
CASSPHGVPGYTF
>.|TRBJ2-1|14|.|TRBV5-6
TGTGCCAGCAGCCCCCGCCCGAACAATTATGAGCAGTTCTTC
CASSPRPNNYEQFF
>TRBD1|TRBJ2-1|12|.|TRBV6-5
TGTGCCAGCAGTAGACAGGGAAATGAGCAGTTCTTC
CASSRQGNEQFF
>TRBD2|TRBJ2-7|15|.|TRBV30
TGTGCCTGGAGTGTACACGTAGCGGGAGTGCGGGAGCAGTACTTC
CAWSVHVAGVREQYF
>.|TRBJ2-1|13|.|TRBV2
TGTGCCAGCAGTGAGTGGGCCGAGGGTGAGCAGTTCTTC
CASSEWAEGEQFF
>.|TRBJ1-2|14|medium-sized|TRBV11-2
TGTGCCAGCAGCTTAGGCGACAGTTACTATGGCTACACCTTC
CASSLGDSYYGYTF
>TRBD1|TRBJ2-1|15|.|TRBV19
TGTGCCAGTAGTATCGGGACAGGGGGACGGAATGAGCAGTTCTTC
CASSIGTGGRNEQFF
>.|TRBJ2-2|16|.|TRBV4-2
TGTGCCAGCAGCCAAGGTCGAGGGAGTGACGCCGGGGAGCTGTTTTTT
CASSQGRGSDAGELFF
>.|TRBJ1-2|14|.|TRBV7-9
TGTGCCAGCAGCTTTCAGGAGGGTACCTATGGCTACACCTTC
CASSFQEGTYGYTF
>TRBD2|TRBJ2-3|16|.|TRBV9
TGTGCCAGCAGCGTAGCCCCAGGGACTAGCGGTGGTACGCAGTATTTT
CASSVAPGTSGGTQYF
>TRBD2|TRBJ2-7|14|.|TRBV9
TGTGCCAGCAGCGTAGTTCTAGCGGGAGGCGAGCAGTACTTC
CASSVVLAGGEQYF